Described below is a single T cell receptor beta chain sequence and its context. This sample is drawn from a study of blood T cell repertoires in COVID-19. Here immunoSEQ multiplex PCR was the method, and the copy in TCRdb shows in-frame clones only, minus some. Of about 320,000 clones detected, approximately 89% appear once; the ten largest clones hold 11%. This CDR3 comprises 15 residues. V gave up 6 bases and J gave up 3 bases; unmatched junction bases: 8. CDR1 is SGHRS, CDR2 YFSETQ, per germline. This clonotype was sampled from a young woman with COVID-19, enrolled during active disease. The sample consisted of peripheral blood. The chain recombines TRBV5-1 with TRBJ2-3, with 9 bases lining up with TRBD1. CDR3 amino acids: CASTRDRVGTDTQYF. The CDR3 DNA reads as TGCGCCAGCACCCGGGACAGGGTAGGGACAGATACGCAGTATTTT.